A selection of T cell receptor beta chains follows, all from one sample in a study of blood T cell repertoires in COVID-19. Sequencing was performed with immunoSEQ multiplex PCR; in TCRdb, only in-frame clones are kept and a portion is missing. The profile shows approximately 61,000 clones, about 91% of them singletons. The sample consisted of peripheral blood. These receptors were taken from a woman at least 80 years old with active COVID-19. Both conserved end residues are part of each CDR3. The D gene is left open where the match is weak. Expanded clones get a size class; other rows say once, few or many, or leave the size out.

clone size	D gene	J gene	V gene	CDR3 length	CDR3 DNA	CDR3 protein
.	TRBD2	TRBJ2-5	TRBV10-3	14	TGTGCCATCGGCCAGCGGGGGGGCCAAGAGACCCAGTACTTC	CAIGQRGGQETQYF
.	.	TRBJ1-5	TRBV28	17	TGTGCCAGCAGGGTCAGACTCCCTTGGAGGGGTAGCGGGTCCCAGCATTTT	CASRVRLPWRGSGSQHF
once	TRBD1	TRBJ1-2	TRBV6-5	13	TGTGCCAGCAAGGGACAGGGGGCAGGTGGCTACACCTTC	CASKGQGAGGYTF
few	TRBD1	TRBJ1-6	TRBV4-3	16	TGCGCCAGCAGCCAAACGACAGGGGGCTATAATTCACCCCTCCACTTT	CASSQTTGGYNSPLHF
once	.	TRBJ1-5	TRBV7-8	15	TGTGCCAGCAGCTTAGACAGTGTTAGCAATCAGCCCCAGCATTTT	CASSLDSVSNQPQHF
.	.	TRBJ1-2	TRBV11-2	17	TGTGCCAGCAGCTTAGCCCGGGGCGGGGGCGCGGACTATGGCTACACCTTC	CASSLARGGGADYGYTF
.	.	TRBJ2-7	TRBV9	14	TGTGCCAGCAGCGCCGGAATAGGACACACCGAGCAGTACTTC	CASSAGIGHTEQYF
once	.	TRBJ2-7	TRBV6-2/TRBV6-3	12	TGTGCCAGCAGTTACTGGCCTTACGAGCAGTACTTC	CASSYWPYEQYF
.	TRBD2	TRBJ2-3	TRBV30	13	TGTGCCCTGGATGTGGCGGGGGGCGATACGCAGTATTTT	CALDVAGGDTQYF
.	TRBD2	TRBJ2-2	TRBV7-3	15	TGTGCCAGCAGGGTGGGACTAGCTGGCACCGGGGAGCTGTTTTTT	CASRVGLAGTGELFF
.	.	TRBJ1-4	TRBV18	12	TGTGCCAGCTCACCAGCGGGTGAAAAACTGTTTTTT	CASSPAGEKLFF
once	TRBD2	TRBJ2-3	TRBV7-9	14	TGTGCCAGCAGCCCACGGGGGGGCACAGATACGCAGTATTTT	CASSPRGGTDTQYF
.	TRBD1	TRBJ2-6	TRBV19	18	TGTGCCAGTAGTATCCGGACAGGGCGCAGCTCTGGGGCCAACGTCCTGACTTTC	CASSIRTGRSSGANVLTF
.	.	TRBJ2-3	TRBV19	14	TGTGCCAGTAGTATCAAAGCGGCAGCAGATACGCAGTATTTT	CASSIKAAADTQYF
once	TRBD2	TRBJ2-2	TRBV9	22	TGTGCCAGCAGCGTAGCCCCTGCAGGGGGCTCTAGCGGGGGGGCCTTTACCGGGGAGCTGTTTTTT	CASSVAPAGGSSGGAFTGELFF
.	TRBD1	TRBJ2-2	TRBV19	15	TGTGCCAGTAGTATCGACAGGGGGCAAGGCGGGGAGCTGTTTTTT	CASSIDRGQGGELFF
.	.	TRBJ2-7	TRBV5-8	12	TGTGCCAGCAGTTTTAGGAGCTACGAGCAGTACTTC	CASSFRSYEQYF
once	TRBD2	TRBJ2-1	TRBV5-1	16	TGCGCCAGCAGCTTGGTCCCGAAGGATAGCGGGGGTGAGCAGTTCTTC	CASSLVPKDSGGEQFF
.	.	TRBJ2-3	TRBV6-2/TRBV6-3	12	TGTGCCAGCAGTTTACAGGGAAATACGCAGTATTTT	CASSLQGNTQYF
.	TRBD2	TRBJ2-1	TRBV24-1	16	TGTGCCACCAGTGATGCCACTAGCGGGGTATACAATGAGCAGTTCTTC	CATSDATSGVYNEQFF
.	TRBD1	TRBJ1-1	TRBV19	14	TGTGCCAGTAGTTACGGACAGGGGTACGCTGAAGCTTTCTTT	CASSYGQGYAEAFF
.	.	TRBJ1-5	TRBV6-5	13	TGTGCCAGCAGTTACGGCCGGGAGCAGCCCCAGCATTTT	CASSYGREQPQHF
.	TRBD2	TRBJ2-7	TRBV6-5	15	TGTGCCAGCAGTTACACTAGCGGGGGGGCCTACGAGCAGTACTTC	CASSYTSGGAYEQYF
.	.	TRBJ1-2	TRBV5-8	14	TGTGCCAGCAGCTACCGGACGGGGAACTATGGCTACACCTTC	CASSYRTGNYGYTF
.	.	TRBJ1-3	TRBV5-5	16	TGTGCCAGCAGCTTGAGGGGGTTGAACTCTGGAAACACCATATATTTT	CASSLRGLNSGNTIYF
.	TRBD2	TRBJ2-1	TRBV11-2	12	TGTGCCAGCAGCCGTAGCGGGATCGAGCAGTTCTTC	CASSRSGIEQFF
.	TRBD1	TRBJ2-7	TRBV28	16	TGTGCCAGCAGTTTCCCTCGGGAAGGGGGCTCGGGTGAGCAGTACTTC	CASSFPREGGSGEQYF
.	TRBD2	TRBJ2-7	TRBV7-2	15	TGTGCCAGCAGCCCCCAGGGCGGGGGGGGTTACGAGCAGTACTTC	CASSPQGGGGYEQYF
.	TRBD1	TRBJ1-1	TRBV2	15	TGTGCCAGCAGTCTGCGCAGGGGGCAGGGCACTGAAGCTTTCTTT	CASSLRRGQGTEAFF
.	TRBD2	TRBJ2-7	TRBV3-1/TRBV3-2	12	TGTGCCAGCAGCCGGGCTAGCGGCGAGCAGTACTTC	CASSRASGEQYF
.	TRBD1	TRBJ2-2	TRBV9	16	TGTGCCAGCAGCACGAGGGACAGGACGAACACCGGGGAGCTGTTTTTT	CASSTRDRTNTGELFF
.	TRBD1	TRBJ2-6	TRBV25-1	18	TGTGCCAGCAGTGATCGGGACAGGGCGAGCTCTGGGGCCAACGTCCTGACTTTC	CASSDRDRASSGANVLTF
.	TRBD1	TRBJ2-7	TRBV18	15	TGTGCCAGCTCCCCGGGACAGGGGACTTCCTACGAGCAGTACTTC	CASSPGQGTSYEQYF
.	TRBD2	TRBJ2-1	TRBV3-1/TRBV3-2	20	TGTGCCAGCAGCCGCCAACCGGGACTAGCGGGGGGGAACCACCCCCATGAGCAGTTCTTC	CASSRQPGLAGGNHPHEQFF
.	TRBD1	TRBJ2-1	TRBV10-3	13	TGTGCCATCACCTCAGGGGGTCTAAATGAGCAGTTCTTC	CAITSGGLNEQFF
.	TRBD2	TRBJ2-3	TRBV2	14	TGTGCCAGCAGCCTATTCGGGGGGAAAGATACGCAGTATTTT	CASSLFGGKDTQYF
.	.	TRBJ2-5	TRBV5-6	13	TGTGCCAGCAGGGAGGGCGGTCAAGAGACCCAGTACTTC	CASREGGQETQYF
few	TRBD1	TRBJ1-1	TRBV18	16	TGTGCCAGCTCACCGGACAGGCCGGGGTACAACACTGAAGCTTTCTTT	CASSPDRPGYNTEAFF
.	.	TRBJ1-2	TRBV6-5	13	TGTGCCAGCAGCCCGACACCTAACTATGGCTACACCTTC	CASSPTPNYGYTF
.	TRBD1	TRBJ2-3	TRBV29-1	12	TGCAGCATAGGGGGCCTCACAGATACGCAGTATTTT	CSIGGLTDTQYF
once	.	TRBJ2-5	TRBV4-1	16	TGCGCCAGCAGCGCCAACAGAGACACAAGTCAAGAGACCCAGTACTTC	CASSANRDTSQETQYF
.	TRBD2	TRBJ2-2	TRBV7-2	17	TGTGCCAGCAGCTTTCTTTATGGGGGGGCGAACACCGGGGAGCTGTTTTTT	CASSFLYGGANTGELFF
.	TRBD1	TRBJ1-6	TRBV7-9	16	TGTGCCAGCAGCTTGGACAGGGGGTCCTATAATTCACCCCTCCACTTT	CASSLDRGSYNSPLHF
.	.	TRBJ2-5	TRBV5-1	13	TGCGCCAGCAGCTTGGACTACCAAGAGACCCAGTACTTC	CASSLDYQETQYF
.	.	TRBJ1-4	TRBV24-1	18	TGTGCCACCAGTGATCGCCCGGGGGGGGGTGCAACTAATGAAAAACTGTTTTTT	CATSDRPGGGATNEKLFF
.	TRBD1	TRBJ2-7	TRBV7-3	14	TGTGCCAGCAGCTCCTCAGGGGGCTGGGACGAGCAGTACTTC	CASSSSGGWDEQYF
.	TRBD1	TRBJ2-2	TRBV5-8	16	TGTGCCAGCAGCTCGACAGGGGGCCGGAACACCGGGGAGCTGTTTTTT	CASSSTGGRNTGELFF
few	TRBD2	TRBJ2-3	TRBV19	14	TGTGCCAGTGGGCAGCGGGGGCGGGGAGATACGCAGTATTTT	CASGQRGRGDTQYF